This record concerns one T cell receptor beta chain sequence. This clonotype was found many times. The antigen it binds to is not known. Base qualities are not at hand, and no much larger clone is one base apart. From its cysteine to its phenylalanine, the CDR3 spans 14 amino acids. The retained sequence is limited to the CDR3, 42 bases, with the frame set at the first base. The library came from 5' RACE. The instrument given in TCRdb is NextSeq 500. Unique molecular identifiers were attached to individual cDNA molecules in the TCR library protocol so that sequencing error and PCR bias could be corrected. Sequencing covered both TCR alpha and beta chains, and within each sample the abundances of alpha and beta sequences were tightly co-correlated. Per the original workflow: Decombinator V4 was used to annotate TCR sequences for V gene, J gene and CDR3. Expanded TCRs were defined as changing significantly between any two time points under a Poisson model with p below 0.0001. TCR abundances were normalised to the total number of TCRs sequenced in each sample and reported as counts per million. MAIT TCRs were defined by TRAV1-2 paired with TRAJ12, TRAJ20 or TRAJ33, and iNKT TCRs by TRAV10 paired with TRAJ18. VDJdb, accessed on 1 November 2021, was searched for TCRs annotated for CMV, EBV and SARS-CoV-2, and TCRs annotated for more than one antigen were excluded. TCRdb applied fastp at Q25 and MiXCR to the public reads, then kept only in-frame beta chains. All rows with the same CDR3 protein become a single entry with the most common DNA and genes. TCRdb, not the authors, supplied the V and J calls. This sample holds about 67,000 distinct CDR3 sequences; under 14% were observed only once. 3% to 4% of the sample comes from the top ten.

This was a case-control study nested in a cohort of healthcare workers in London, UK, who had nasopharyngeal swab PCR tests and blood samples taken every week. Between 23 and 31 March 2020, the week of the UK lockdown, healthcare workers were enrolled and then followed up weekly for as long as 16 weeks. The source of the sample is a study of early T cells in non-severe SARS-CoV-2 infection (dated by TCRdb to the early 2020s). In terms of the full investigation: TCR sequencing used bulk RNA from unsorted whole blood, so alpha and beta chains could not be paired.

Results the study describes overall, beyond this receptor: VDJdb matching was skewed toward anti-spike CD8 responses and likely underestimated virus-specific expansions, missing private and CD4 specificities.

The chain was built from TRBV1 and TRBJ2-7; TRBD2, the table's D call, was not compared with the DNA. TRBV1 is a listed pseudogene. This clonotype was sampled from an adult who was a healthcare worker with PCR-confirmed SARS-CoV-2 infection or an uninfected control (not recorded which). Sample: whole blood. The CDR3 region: CTSIPLARGVEQYF. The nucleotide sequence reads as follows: TGCACCAGCATCCCACTAGCACGGGGGGTCGAGCAGTACTTC.